These T cell receptor beta chains were read from a single sample in a study of blood T cell repertoires in COVID-19. Assay used: immunoSEQ multiplex PCR; TCRdb lists only in-frame clones, some missing. The data show roughly 180,000 clones, over 75% seen once. The sample taken for sequencing was PBMCs or T cells enriched from blood (not recorded which). These receptors were obtained from a woman in her 40s with acute COVID-19. Both conserved end residues are part of each CDR3. The D gene is left open where the match is weak. Expanded clones are given a class, and other clones once, few, many or no size at all.

V: TRBV29-1
D: TRBD1
size: .
J: TRBJ2-7
CDR3: CSGGDRGVHEQYF
DNA: TGCAGCGGGGGTGACAGGGGGGTCCACGAGCAGTACTTC

V: TRBV12-3/TRBV12-4
D: TRBD2
size: .
J: TRBJ2-1
CDR3: CASSAGGGVWQFF
DNA: TGTGCCAGCAGTGCGGGAGGCGGGGTATGGCAGTTCTTC

V: TRBV7-2
D: TRBD1
size: .
J: TRBJ1-1
CDR3: CASSRIRGTTEAFF
DNA: TGTGCCAGCAGCAGAATCAGGGGGACCACTGAAGCTTTCTTT

V: TRBV11-3
D: TRBD2
size: .
J: TRBJ2-1
CDR3: CASSGLALSYNEQFF
DNA: TGTGCCAGCAGCGGACTAGCCCTCTCCTACAATGAGCAGTTCTTC

V: TRBV7-9
D: .
size: .
J: TRBJ1-2
CDR3: CASSFIQNYGYTF
DNA: TGTGCCAGCAGCTTTATCCAGAACTATGGCTACACCTTC

V: TRBV6-5
D: TRBD1
size: .
J: TRBJ1-5
CDR3: CASMPRGHSNQPQHF
DNA: TGTGCCAGCATGCCGAGGGGGCATAGCAATCAGCCCCAGCATTTT

V: TRBV2
D: .
size: .
J: TRBJ2-7
CDR3: CASSYYSEQYF
DNA: TGTGCCAGCAGTTATTACAGCGAGCAGTACTTC

V: TRBV9
D: TRBD2
size: .
J: TRBJ2-3
CDR3: CASSRTGGSGSQASVDTQYF
DNA: TGTGCCAGCAGCCGTACGGGGGGGAGCGGTTCCCAGGCTTCGGTAGATACGCAGTATTTT

V: TRBV13
D: .
size: many
J: TRBJ1-2
CDR3: CASSLAKNYGYTF
DNA: TGTGCCAGCAGCTTAGCCAAAAACTATGGCTACACCTTC

V: TRBV7-9
D: TRBD1
size: .
J: TRBJ1-5
CDR3: CASSLGQGGHQPQHF
DNA: TGTGCCAGCAGCTTGGGACAGGGGGGACATCAGCCCCAGCATTTT

V: TRBV7-9
D: .
size: .
J: TRBJ2-5
CDR3: CASSPVQETQYF
DNA: TGTGCCAGCAGCCCCGTTCAAGAGACCCAGTACTTC

V: TRBV7-2
D: TRBD1
size: .
J: TRBJ1-3
CDR3: CASSLGQGARSGNTIYF
DNA: TGTGCCAGCAGCTTAGGACAGGGGGCGCGATCTGGAAACACCATATATTTT

V: TRBV6-5
D: .
size: .
J: TRBJ1-5
CDR3: CASSSGPNQPQHF
DNA: TGTGCCAGCAGCTCAGGGCCCAATCAGCCCCAGCATTTT

V: TRBV6-1
D: .
size: .
J: TRBJ1-3
CDR3: CASSESGSGNTIYF
DNA: TGTGCCAGCAGTGAATCCGGGTCTGGAAACACCATATATTTT

V: TRBV9
D: .
size: .
J: TRBJ1-5
CDR3: CASSADRYSNQPQHF
DNA: TGTGCCAGCAGTGCCGACAGGTATAGCAATCAGCCCCAGCATTTT

V: TRBV10-3
D: TRBD2
size: .
J: TRBJ2-3
CDR3: CAITDLAGDTQYF
DNA: TGTGCCATTACGGATCTAGCGGGAGATACGCAGTATTTT

V: TRBV5-6
D: TRBD1
size: .
J: TRBJ2-3
CDR3: CASRTRTGPDTQYF
DNA: TGTGCCAGCAGAACCCGGACAGGGCCAGATACGCAGTATTTT

V: TRBV7-2
D: TRBD1
size: .
J: TRBJ1-2
CDR3: CASSLVVDRGFNYGYTF
DNA: TGTGCCAGCAGCTTAGTGGTGGACAGGGGTTTCAACTATGGCTACACCTTC

V: TRBV25-1
D: .
size: .
J: TRBJ1-2
CDR3: CASSEGTWSGYTF
DNA: TGTGCCAGCAGTGAAGGGACATGGTCTGGCTACACCTTC

V: TRBV18
D: TRBD2
size: .
J: TRBJ2-7
CDR3: CASSDGTSGAYEQYF
DNA: TGTGCCAGCTCGGACGGGACTAGCGGAGCCTACGAGCAGTACTTC

V: TRBV2
D: .
size: .
J: TRBJ1-1
CDR3: CASTPLGGRGTEAFF
DNA: TGTGCCAGCACTCCCTTGGGCGGCCGGGGCACTGAAGCTTTCTTT

V: TRBV5-4
D: TRBD2
size: .
J: TRBJ2-7
CDR3: CASSLVAGAYEQYF
DNA: TGTGCCAGCAGCTTGGTAGCGGGAGCCTACGAGCAGTACTTC

V: TRBV29-1
D: TRBD2
size: .
J: TRBJ2-1
CDR3: CSVVAGVGNEQFF
DNA: TGCAGCGTAGTAGCGGGAGTGGGCAATGAGCAGTTCTTC

V: TRBV24-1
D: TRBD1
size: .
J: TRBJ2-1
CDR3: CATSPRTGAQNEQFF
DNA: TGTGCCACCAGTCCAAGGACAGGGGCCCAAAATGAGCAGTTCTTC

V: TRBV3-1/TRBV3-2
D: .
size: .
J: TRBJ1-1
CDR3: CASSRGDTEAFF
DNA: TGTGCCAGCAGCCGGGGGGACACTGAAGCTTTCTTT

V: TRBV4-1
D: .
size: .
J: TRBJ1-3
CDR3: CASSQDSASFSGNTIYF
DNA: TGCGCCAGCAGCCAAGATTCCGCAAGCTTCTCTGGAAACACCATATATTTT

V: TRBV6-1
D: .
size: .
J: TRBJ2-5
CDR3: CASSEASETQYF
DNA: TGTGCCAGCAGTGAAGCTTCGGAGACCCAGTACTTC

V: TRBV7-9
D: .
size: few
J: TRBJ1-1
CDR3: CASSFLGRGNTEAFF
DNA: TGTGCCAGCAGCTTCTTAGGGCGGGGGAACACTGAAGCTTTCTTT

V: TRBV5-1
D: .
size: .
J: TRBJ1-2
CDR3: CASSLEERVTPPDYGYTF
DNA: TGCGCCAGCAGCTTGGAGGAACGTGTGACACCCCCGGACTATGGCTACACCTTC

V: TRBV6-4
D: .
size: .
J: TRBJ2-1
CDR3: CASSDSISAGGYNEQFF
DNA: TGTGCCAGCAGTGACTCGATCTCGGCCGGAGGTTACAATGAGCAGTTCTTC

V: TRBV29-1
D: .
size: .
J: TRBJ2-1
CDR3: CSVGASRGNNEQFF
DNA: TGCAGCGTTGGCGCGAGCAGGGGCAACAATGAGCAGTTCTTC

V: TRBV18
D: .
size: .
J: TRBJ2-7
CDR3: CASSPPSPSSYEQYF
DNA: TGTGCCAGCTCACCACCCTCCCCGAGCTCCTACGAGCAGTACTTC

V: TRBV21-1
D: .
size: .
J: TRBJ1-6
CDR3: CASSNCEGADSPLHF
DNA: TGTGCCAGCAGCAATTGTGAGGGTGCCGATTCACCCCTCCACTTT

V: TRBV2
D: TRBD2
size: .
J: TRBJ2-5
CDR3: CASSVGGAGETQYF
DNA: TGTGCCAGCAGCGTAGGCGGAGCGGGGGAGACCCAGTACTTC

V: TRBV5-1
D: .
size: few
J: TRBJ2-5
CDR3: CASSSGNRGSETQYF
DNA: TGCGCCAGCAGCTCGGGAAATCGGGGTTCAGAGACCCAGTACTTC

V: TRBV2
D: TRBD2
size: .
J: TRBJ2-5
CDR3: CASSALAGDHETQYF
DNA: TGTGCCAGCAGTGCGCTAGCGGGAGATCACGAGACCCAGTACTTC

V: TRBV5-1
D: TRBD1
size: .
J: TRBJ2-3
CDR3: CASRTGARSTDTQYF
DNA: TGCGCCAGCAGAACAGGGGCAAGGAGCACAGATACGCAGTATTTT

V: TRBV7-9
D: .
size: .
J: TRBJ2-2
CDR3: CASSSRTVGGTGELFF
DNA: TGTGCCAGCAGCTCGAGGACTGTGGGGGGCACCGGGGAGCTGTTTTTT

V: TRBV6-5
D: TRBD1
size: .
J: TRBJ1-1
CDR3: CASIGTGDTEAFF
DNA: TGTGCCAGCATAGGGACAGGGGACACTGAAGCTTTCTTT

V: TRBV30
D: TRBD2
size: .
J: TRBJ2-3
CDR3: CAWRLGRLDTQYF
DNA: TGTGCCTGGAGGCTCGGGAGGTTGGATACGCAGTATTTT

V: TRBV28
D: .
size: .
J: TRBJ1-4
CDR3: CASRTGTYNEKLFF
DNA: TGTGCCAGCAGGACCGGGACTTACAATGAAAAACTGTTTTTT

V: TRBV5-1
D: TRBD2
size: .
J: TRBJ2-3
CDR3: CASRGSSGSSDTQYF
DNA: TGCGCCAGCAGGGGGTCTAGCGGGAGCTCAGATACGCAGTATTTT

V: TRBV3-1/TRBV3-2
D: TRBD2
size: .
J: TRBJ2-5
CDR3: CASSQEGLAPRETQYF
DNA: TGTGCCAGCAGCCAAGAGGGACTAGCCCCCCGGGAGACCCAGTACTTC

V: TRBV28
D: .
size: once
J: TRBJ2-1
CDR3: CASSLRPTNYNEQFF
DNA: TGTGCCAGCAGTTTGCGACCTACTAATTACAATGAGCAGTTCTTC

V: TRBV30
D: .
size: few
J: TRBJ1-1
CDR3: CAWSVQGHTEAFF
DNA: TGTGCCTGGAGTGTACAGGGCCACACTGAAGCTTTCTTT

V: TRBV7-9
D: TRBD2
size: .
J: TRBJ2-3
CDR3: CASSTLAGLLADTQYF
DNA: TGTGCCAGCAGCACCTTAGCGGGACTTCTGGCAGATACGCAGTATTTT

V: TRBV18
D: TRBD1
size: few
J: TRBJ2-7
CDR3: CASSQTGGSYEQYF
DNA: TGTGCCAGCTCACAAACAGGGGGCAGCTACGAGCAGTACTTC

V: TRBV5-6
D: .
size: medium-sized
J: TRBJ1-4
CDR3: CASRRLDSTNEKLFF
DNA: TGTGCCAGCCGACGCTTGGACAGCACTAATGAAAAACTGTTTTTT

V: TRBV6-5
D: TRBD1
size: .
J: TRBJ2-5
CDR3: CATATGGEETQYF
DNA: TGTGCCACTGCGACAGGGGGCGAGGAGACCCAGTACTTC

V: TRBV5-4
D: TRBD2
size: .
J: TRBJ2-3
CDR3: CASSPSRLAGGHAYTQYF
DNA: TGTGCCAGCAGCCCCTCGAGACTAGCGGGAGGCCATGCCTATACGCAGTATTTT

V: TRBV5-3
D: .
size: .
J: TRBJ1-4
CDR3: CARSLEGRRPHEKLFF
DNA: TGTGCCAGAAGCTTGGAGGGGCGACGACCGCATGAAAAACTGTTTTTT

V: TRBV29-1
D: .
size: .
J: TRBJ2-3
CDR3: CSVSGTPTDTQYF
DNA: TGCAGCGTTTCTGGGACTCCCACAGATACGCAGTATTTT

V: TRBV6-5
D: TRBD1
size: .
J: TRBJ2-1
CDR3: CASSRQGAPEQFF
DNA: TGTGCCAGCAGTCGACAGGGGGCGCCTGAGCAGTTCTTC

V: TRBV3-1/TRBV3-2
D: .
size: .
J: TRBJ2-3
CDR3: CASSPWDTYTQYF
DNA: TGTGCCAGCAGCCCCTGGGACACTTATACGCAGTATTTT

V: TRBV9
D: TRBD2
size: .
J: TRBJ2-3
CDR3: CASSVARGRGQDTQYF
DNA: TGTGCCAGCAGCGTAGCTCGAGGGAGGGGCCAAGATACGCAGTATTTT

V: TRBV6-5
D: .
size: once
J: TRBJ2-7
CDR3: CASSTGSTYEQYF
DNA: TGTGCCAGCAGTACAGGGTCTACCTACGAGCAGTACTTC